A selection of T cell receptor beta chains follows, all from one sample in a study of blood T cell repertoires in COVID-19. TCRdb's copy holds only in-frame clones and misses some; the assay was immunoSEQ multiplex PCR. The table lists roughly 26,000 clones, 92% of them singletons. The sample consisted of peripheral blood. These receptors came from a human donor in a cohort sampled during active COVID-19. Both conserved end residues are part of each CDR3. D genes are given only for firm matches. Size is omitted from some rows. Given values are once, few, many or a class for expanded clones.

abundance: -
j_gene: TRBJ1-5
v_gene: TRBV10-3
d_gene: TRBD1
CDR3aa: CAISSVQGGSQPQHF
CDR3nt: TGTGCCATCAGTTCAGTTCAAGGGGGCAGTCAGCCCCAGCATTTT

abundance: -
j_gene: TRBJ1-2
v_gene: TRBV27
d_gene: -
CDR3aa: CASSLSRTARYGYTF
CDR3nt: TGTGCCAGCAGTTTATCGCGGACAGCGAGATATGGCTACACCTTC

abundance: -
j_gene: TRBJ1-1
v_gene: TRBV4-1
d_gene: -
CDR3aa: CASSQTGENTEAFF
CDR3nt: TGCGCCAGCAGCCAAACGGGGGAGAACACTGAAGCTTTCTTT

abundance: -
j_gene: TRBJ1-2
v_gene: TRBV19
d_gene: -
CDR3aa: CASSPTANYGYTF
CDR3nt: TGTGCCAGTAGCCCGACAGCTAACTATGGCTACACCTTC

abundance: -
j_gene: TRBJ1-1
v_gene: TRBV28
d_gene: TRBD1
CDR3aa: CASRGTGGRNTEAFF
CDR3nt: TGTGCCAGCAGGGGGACAGGGGGAAGAAACACTGAAGCTTTCTTT

abundance: -
j_gene: TRBJ2-3
v_gene: TRBV5-4
d_gene: -
CDR3aa: CASSSAAGTLSTDTQYF
CDR3nt: TGTGCCAGCAGCTCAGCCGCCGGGACATTGAGCACAGATACGCAGTATTTT

abundance: -
j_gene: TRBJ2-7
v_gene: TRBV10-3
d_gene: TRBD1
CDR3aa: CAISPGTGSHEQYF
CDR3nt: TGTGCCATCAGCCCCGGGACAGGGTCCCACGAGCAGTACTTC

abundance: -
j_gene: TRBJ1-5
v_gene: TRBV18
d_gene: -
CDR3aa: CASSEYRDRNQPQHF
CDR3nt: TGTGCCAGCTCAGAATACAGGGATAGGAATCAGCCCCAGCATTTT

abundance: -
j_gene: TRBJ1-1
v_gene: TRBV10-3
d_gene: TRBD1
CDR3aa: CAISWDRSNTEAFF
CDR3nt: TGTGCCATCAGTTGGGACAGATCGAACACTGAAGCTTTCTTT

abundance: -
j_gene: TRBJ1-1
v_gene: TRBV6-6
d_gene: TRBD1
CDR3aa: CASSSDRTKGAFF
CDR3nt: TGTGCCAGCTCTTCGGACAGGACCAAAGGGGCTTTCTTT

abundance: -
j_gene: TRBJ2-5
v_gene: TRBV19
d_gene: -
CDR3aa: CASSPVLRGGGETQYF
CDR3nt: TGTGCCAGTAGCCCTGTACTCCGCGGGGGCGGAGAGACCCAGTACTTC

abundance: -
j_gene: TRBJ2-3
v_gene: TRBV3-1/TRBV3-2
d_gene: TRBD2
CDR3aa: CASSQDPEVAGEGDTQYF
CDR3nt: TGTGCCAGCAGCCAAGATCCCGAGGTAGCGGGGGAAGGAGATACGCAGTATTTT

abundance: -
j_gene: TRBJ1-1
v_gene: TRBV27
d_gene: TRBD1
CDR3aa: CASSLLTGFTEAFF
CDR3nt: TGTGCCAGCAGTCTCTTGACAGGGTTTACTGAAGCTTTCTTT

abundance: -
j_gene: TRBJ1-4
v_gene: TRBV7-9
d_gene: -
CDR3aa: CASSLTDEKLFF
CDR3nt: TGTGCCAGCAGCTTGACAGATGAAAAACTGTTTTTT

abundance: -
j_gene: TRBJ2-5
v_gene: TRBV18
d_gene: -
CDR3aa: CASSPAIQETQYF
CDR3nt: TGTGCCAGCTCACCAGCGATTCAAGAGACCCAGTACTTC

abundance: -
j_gene: TRBJ1-6
v_gene: TRBV5-8
d_gene: -
CDR3aa: CASSLDPLGGESPLHF
CDR3nt: TGTGCCAGCAGCCTAGACCCTCTGGGGGGGGAGTCACCCCTCCACTTT

abundance: -
j_gene: TRBJ2-5
v_gene: TRBV19
d_gene: -
CDR3aa: CASSIEYRVETQYF
CDR3nt: TGTGCCAGTAGTATAGAGTACAGGGTGGAGACCCAGTACTTC

abundance: -
j_gene: TRBJ2-1
v_gene: TRBV2
d_gene: TRBD1
CDR3aa: CASSHLTGQAGRFF
CDR3nt: TGTGCCAGCAGTCATCTAACTGGACAGGCCGGTCGGTTCTTC

abundance: once
j_gene: TRBJ1-5
v_gene: TRBV28
d_gene: -
CDR3aa: CASRITPVRSNQPQHF
CDR3nt: TGTGCCAGCAGGATTACACCGGTCAGGAGCAATCAGCCCCAGCATTTT

abundance: -
j_gene: TRBJ1-5
v_gene: TRBV18
d_gene: -
CDR3aa: CASSILGGSGPQHF
CDR3nt: TGTGCCAGCTCAATACTGGGTGGCTCAGGGCCCCAGCATTTT

abundance: -
j_gene: TRBJ1-5
v_gene: TRBV28
d_gene: -
CDR3aa: CASGTWSNQPQHF
CDR3nt: TGTGCCAGCGGGACATGGAGCAATCAGCCCCAGCATTTT

abundance: once
j_gene: TRBJ2-3
v_gene: TRBV6-1
d_gene: -
CDR3aa: CASSGRRGIATDTQYF
CDR3nt: TGTGCCAGCAGTGGGAGGCGGGGAATAGCGACAGATACGCAGTATTTT

abundance: -
j_gene: TRBJ1-5
v_gene: TRBV28
d_gene: -
CDR3aa: CASGSGDQPQHF
CDR3nt: TGTGCCAGCGGCTCGGGGGATCAGCCCCAGCATTTT

abundance: -
j_gene: TRBJ1-2
v_gene: TRBV4-2
d_gene: -
CDR3aa: CASSQDLGQGDGYTF
CDR3nt: TGTGCCAGCAGCCAAGATTTAGGGCAGGGTGATGGCTACACCTTC

abundance: -
j_gene: TRBJ2-1
v_gene: TRBV20-1
d_gene: TRBD2
CDR3aa: CSASPRTSHNEQFF
CDR3nt: TGCAGTGCTAGTCCGCGGACTAGCCACAATGAGCAGTTCTTC

abundance: -
j_gene: TRBJ2-1
v_gene: TRBV5-1
d_gene: -
CDR3aa: CASSYGVPNEQFF
CDR3nt: TGCGCCAGCAGCTATGGAGTCCCCAATGAGCAGTTCTTC

abundance: -
j_gene: TRBJ1-4
v_gene: TRBV15
d_gene: -
CDR3aa: CATSTARGKKLFF
CDR3nt: TGTGCCACCAGTACTGCCCGGGGAAAAAAACTGTTTTTT

abundance: once
j_gene: TRBJ2-3
v_gene: TRBV13
d_gene: TRBD1
CDR3aa: CASSLVGTGEADTQYF
CDR3nt: TGTGCCAGCAGCTTAGTAGGGACAGGGGAAGCAGATACGCAGTATTTT

abundance: -
j_gene: TRBJ2-2
v_gene: TRBV19
d_gene: TRBD2
CDR3aa: CASNTGLGGGELFF
CDR3nt: TGTGCCAGTAATACAGGACTAGGCGGCGGGGAGCTGTTTTTT